These T cell receptor beta chains were read from a single sample in a study of shared clonotypes between healthy human individuals. Generated by immunoSEQ multiplex PCR, the TCRdb table keeps only in-frame clones and is missing some. The table records 760,000 or so clones, 95% to 97% of them present only once. Sequenced input: naive CD8+ T cells sorted from blood. These receptors all come from a man aged 25 to 40 in good health. Both conserved end residues are trimmed from each CDR3. Each record gives: CDR3 length, J gene, V gene, CDR3 protein.

>13|TRBJ1-4|TRBV27
ASSLAGTNEEKLF
>11|TRBJ1-5|TRBV7-9
ASSLGPTWPQH
>13|TRBJ2-7|TRBV28
ASRAGTGLSYEQY
>13|TRBJ2-1|TRBV7-9
ASSSPVVLYNEQF
>13|TRBJ1-2|TRBV9
ASSVGQGGIYGYT
>13|TRBJ2-1|TRBV27
ASTYSVAGNNEQF
>11|TRBJ1-4|TRBV10-3
AIRGGLIEKLF
>13|TRBJ1-2|TRBV11-2
ASSLGDGLGNGYT
>14|TRBJ2-5|TRBV4-1
ASSQGLAGNQETQY
>13|TRBJ1-5|TRBV6-5
ASSPTGALNQPQH
>13|TRBJ2-1|TRBV6-5
ASSYSRLAGGEQF
>13|TRBJ2-1|TRBV6-5
ASSNGQSSYNEQF
>12|TRBJ1-4|TRBV2
ASRGLSAGEKLF
>11|TRBJ2-7|TRBV28
ASRLSSGTEQY
>13|TRBJ2-7|TRBV13
ASSVWTSGAYEQY
>13|TRBJ2-3|TRBV7-6
ASSSAGVSPDTQY
>13|TRBJ2-7|TRBV7-9
ASSPDIPSSYEQY
>12|TRBJ1-2|TRBV6-5
ASSSNRITYGYT
>15|TRBJ2-7|TRBV10-3
AISEIQTSGRAYEQY
>12|TRBJ1-2|TRBV7-3
ASSLTDGPNGYT
>12|TRBJ2-7|TRBV27
ASSFQGGAYEQY
>11|TRBJ2-1|TRBV7-6
ASSPGTIGEQF